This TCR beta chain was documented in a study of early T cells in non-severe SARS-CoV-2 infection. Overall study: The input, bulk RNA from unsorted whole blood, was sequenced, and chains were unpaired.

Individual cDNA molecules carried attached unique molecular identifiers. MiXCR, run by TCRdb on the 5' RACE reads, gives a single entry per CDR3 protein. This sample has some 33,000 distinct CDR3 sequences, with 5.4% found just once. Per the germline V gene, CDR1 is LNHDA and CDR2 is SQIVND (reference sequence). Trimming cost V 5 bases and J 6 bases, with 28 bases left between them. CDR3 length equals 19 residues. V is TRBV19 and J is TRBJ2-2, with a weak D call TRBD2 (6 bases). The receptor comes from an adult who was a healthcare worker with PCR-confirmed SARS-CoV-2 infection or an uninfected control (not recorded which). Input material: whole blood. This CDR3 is CASSRGLGTGRRSAGELFF. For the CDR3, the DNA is TGTGCCAGTAGTCGGGGGTTGGGAACAGGTCGCCGTTCGGCCGGGGAGCTGTTTTTT.